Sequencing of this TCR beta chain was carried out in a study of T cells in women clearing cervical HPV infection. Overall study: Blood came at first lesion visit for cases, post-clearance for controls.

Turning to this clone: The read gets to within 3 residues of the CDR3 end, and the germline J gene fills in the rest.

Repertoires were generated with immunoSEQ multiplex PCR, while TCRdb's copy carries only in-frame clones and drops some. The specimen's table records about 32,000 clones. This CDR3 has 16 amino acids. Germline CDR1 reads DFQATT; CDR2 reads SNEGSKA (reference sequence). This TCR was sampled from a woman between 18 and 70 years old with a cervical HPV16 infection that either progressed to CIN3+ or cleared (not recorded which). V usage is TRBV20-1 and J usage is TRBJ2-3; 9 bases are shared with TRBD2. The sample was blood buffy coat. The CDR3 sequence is CSARGSGGRSNQPQYF. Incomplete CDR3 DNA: TGCAGTGCTAGAGGGAGCGGGGGGCGAAGCAATCAGCCG.